This TCR beta chain was found in a study of cytomegalovirus exposure and HLA in healthy donors. Study-level results: One variant, a missense change in DCLRE1C, was linked in a later analysis to TCR beta V- and J-gene trimming.

This CDR3 contains 14 residues. Germline V gives CDR1 SEHNR, CDR2 FQNEAQ (reference sequence). Trimming took off 3 bases at V and 2 bases at J, with 11 bases between the two ends. This clone was seen only a few times. Antigen specificity is unknown. In the PCR, 60 Vbeta and 13 Jbeta primers were used. Sequencing used immunoSEQ multiplex PCR; TCRdb keeps in-frame clones, though not all of them. The sample consists of about 140,000 clones, roughly 80% of them appearing once. This receptor was identified in a man aged 40-49 years in good health and CMV-seropositive. The rearrangement joins TRBV7-9 to TRBJ2-7; D possibly corresponds to TRBD2 (5 bases). Sequencing was performed on PBMCs. Here the CDR3 DNA reads TGTGCCAGCAGCTTTCTGGACTTCCCCTACGAGCAGTACTTC. It specifies CASSFLDFPYEQYF.